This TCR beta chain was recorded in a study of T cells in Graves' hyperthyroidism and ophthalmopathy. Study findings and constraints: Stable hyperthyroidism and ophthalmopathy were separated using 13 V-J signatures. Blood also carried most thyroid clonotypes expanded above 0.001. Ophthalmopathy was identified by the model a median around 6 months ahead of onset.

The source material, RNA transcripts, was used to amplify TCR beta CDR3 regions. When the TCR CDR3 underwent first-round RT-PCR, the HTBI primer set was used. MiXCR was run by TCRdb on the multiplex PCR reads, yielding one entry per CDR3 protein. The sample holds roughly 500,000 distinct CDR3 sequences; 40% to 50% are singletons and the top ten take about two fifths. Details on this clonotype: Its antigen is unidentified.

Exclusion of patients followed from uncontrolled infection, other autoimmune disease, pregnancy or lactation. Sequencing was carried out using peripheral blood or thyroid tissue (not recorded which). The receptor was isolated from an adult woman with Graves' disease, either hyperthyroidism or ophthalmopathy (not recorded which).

CDR3 sequence reads: CASSPTGDPEAFF. In DNA form, the CDR3 reads TGTGCCAGCAGCCCCACAGGGGATCCTGAAGCTTTCTTT. This sequence joins TRBV7-8 and TRBJ1-1; 7 bases are shared with TRBD1. Germline CDR1 reads SGHVS; CDR2 reads FQNEAQ. The junction had 6 bases not matched to a gene; V was cut back by 5 bases and J by 6 bases. The CDR3 is 13 amino acids. Using reference TRBV7-8 and TRBJ1-1 for the parts outside the CDR3, the full variable domain is GAGVSQSPRYKVAKRGQDVALRCDPISGHVSLFWYQQALGQGPEFLTYFQNEAQLDKSGLPSDRFFAERPEGSVSTLKIQRTQQEDSAVYLCASSPTGDPEAFFGQGTRLTVV.